A selection of T cell receptor beta chains follows, all from one sample in a study of blood T cell repertoires in COVID-19. Sequencing was performed with immunoSEQ multiplex PCR; in TCRdb, only in-frame clones are kept and a portion is missing. The sample holds around 400,000 clones; more than 70% are singletons and the top ten take 1% to 1.5%. Material for sequencing was peripheral blood. These receptors all stem from a man aged 35 to 55 with acute or convalescent COVID-19. Each CDR3 is given with its conserved first and last residue. The order of the fields is V gene, J gene, D gene, CDR3 DNA, CDR3 protein. The D gene is left open where the match is weak.

V gene: TRBV5-4
J gene: TRBJ1-1
D gene: TRBD1
CDR3 DNA: TGTGCCAGCAGCTTGGCAATGCAGGGGGAAACTGAAGCTTTCTTT
CDR3 protein: CASSLAMQGETEAFF

V gene: TRBV5-1
J gene: TRBJ2-7
D gene: -
CDR3 DNA: TGCGCCAGCAGCTTGGTTGCGGGGAACGAGCAGTACTTC
CDR3 protein: CASSLVAGNEQYF

V gene: TRBV7-9
J gene: TRBJ2-7
D gene: -
CDR3 DNA: TGTGCCAGCAGCTTCGGGACTGTGACCTACGAGCAGTACTTC
CDR3 protein: CASSFGTVTYEQYF

V gene: TRBV5-4
J gene: TRBJ1-2
D gene: TRBD1
CDR3 DNA: TGTGCCAGCAGCTACTTTTCACGGACAGGCAACTATGGCTACACCTTC
CDR3 protein: CASSYFSRTGNYGYTF

V gene: TRBV3-1/TRBV3-2
J gene: TRBJ2-1
D gene: -
CDR3 DNA: TGTGCCAGCAGCCGGGGCACGCCTCGGAATGAGCAGTTCTTC
CDR3 protein: CASSRGTPRNEQFF

V gene: TRBV18
J gene: TRBJ2-1
D gene: TRBD2
CDR3 DNA: TGTGCCAGCTCACTGAAAGCGGGAGGGCCCTACAATGAGCAGTTCTTC
CDR3 protein: CASSLKAGGPYNEQFF

V gene: TRBV6-5
J gene: TRBJ1-5
D gene: -
CDR3 DNA: TGTGCCACCACCCTAAGTCGAATTAGCAATCAGCCCCAGCATTTT
CDR3 protein: CATTLSRISNQPQHF

V gene: TRBV10-3
J gene: TRBJ1-2
D gene: -
CDR3 DNA: TGTGCCATCAGTGAGGGGGGCTCCTATGGCTACACCTTC
CDR3 protein: CAISEGGSYGYTF

V gene: TRBV28
J gene: TRBJ2-3
D gene: -
CDR3 DNA: TGTGCCAGCAGTTTTATGGCAACGAGCACAGATACGCAGTATTTT
CDR3 protein: CASSFMATSTDTQYF

V gene: TRBV13
J gene: TRBJ2-1
D gene: TRBD1
CDR3 DNA: TGTGCCAGCGGGACAGGGGGATGGGATGAGCAGTTCTTC
CDR3 protein: CASGTGGWDEQFF

V gene: TRBV6-5
J gene: TRBJ1-6
D gene: TRBD1
CDR3 DNA: TGTGTAGCAGGACAGGGGGCTAATAATTCACCCCTCCACTTT
CDR3 protein: CVAGQGANNSPLHF

V gene: TRBV7-2
J gene: TRBJ2-7
D gene: TRBD2
CDR3 DNA: TGTGCCAGCACCTTAGCGGGAGAGAACGAGCAGTACTTC
CDR3 protein: CASTLAGENEQYF

V gene: TRBV30
J gene: TRBJ2-5
D gene: -
CDR3 DNA: TGTGCCTGGACCCAGGGCCAAACCAGAGAGACCCAGTACTTC
CDR3 protein: CAWTQGQTRETQYF

V gene: TRBV30
J gene: TRBJ2-1
D gene: -
CDR3 DNA: TGTGCCTGGAGCGCGGGACTCCTAGATGAGCAGTTCTTC
CDR3 protein: CAWSAGLLDEQFF

V gene: TRBV6-6
J gene: TRBJ1-3
D gene: -
CDR3 DNA: TGTGCCAGCGTACAAGACAGGGGAAACACCATATATTTT
CDR3 protein: CASVQDRGNTIYF

V gene: TRBV14
J gene: TRBJ2-1
D gene: TRBD2
CDR3 DNA: TGTGCCAGCAGCCAACTCCAGCGGGGGAGCATCTACAATGAGCAGTTCTTC
CDR3 protein: CASSQLQRGSIYNEQFF

V gene: TRBV7-9
J gene: TRBJ1-1
D gene: TRBD1
CDR3 DNA: TGTGCCAGCAGCAACATGGGACAGGGCGATGAAGCTTTCTTT
CDR3 protein: CASSNMGQGDEAFF

V gene: TRBV6-5
J gene: TRBJ1-4
D gene: -
CDR3 DNA: TGTGCCAGCAGTTACGGTGGACGGGGGGAAAAACTGTTTTTT
CDR3 protein: CASSYGGRGEKLFF

V gene: TRBV19
J gene: TRBJ2-2
D gene: -
CDR3 DNA: TGTGCCAGTAGTATCGATTGGGGGGACTCGACCGGGGAGCTGTTTTTT
CDR3 protein: CASSIDWGDSTGELFF